The source of this T cell receptor beta chain is a study of T cells in Graves' hyperthyroidism and ophthalmopathy. About the research overall: Prior to any treatment, at the point of initial diagnosis, peripheral blood was collected.

PBMCs were derived from more than 8 ml fresh peripheral blood. This clonotype was counted many times. Antigen unknown. Whole-study results and caveats: Using 13 V-J features, a model discriminated ophthalmopathy from stable hyperthyroidism.

Researchers took RNA transcripts and amplified the TCR beta CDR3 regions from them. TCR CDR3 underwent first-round RT-PCR with the HTBI primer set. MiXCR, run by TCRdb on the multiplex PCR reads, gives a single entry per CDR3 protein. The sample includes around 420,000 distinct CDR3 sequences, roughly 15% seen only once; the top ten take roughly 4.8%. Germline-derived CDR1 and CDR2 are SGHTA and FQGNSA. Trimming cost V 1 base and J 6 bases, with 9 bases left between them. The CDR3 contains 13 residues. This TCR came from a woman younger than 35 with Graves' hyperthyroidism. J is TRBJ2-5 and V is TRBV7-2; no reliable D call. Specimen: blood. CDR3 in amino acids: CASSLELRQTQYF. CDR3 DNA: TGTGCCAGCAGCTTAGAATTACGACAGACCCAGTACTTC. The full variable domain, with the rest looked up from reference TRBV7-2 and TRBJ2-5, is GAGVSQSPSNKVTEKGKDVELRCDPISGHTALYWYRQSLGQGLEFLIYFQGNSAPDKSGLPSDRFSAERTGGSVSTLTIQRTQQEDSAVYLCASSLELRQTQYFGPGTRLLVL.